Listed below are T cell receptor beta chains from one sample, sequenced in a study of blood T cell repertoires in COVID-19. The table came from immunoSEQ multiplex PCR; TCRdb's copy has only in-frame clones and leaves some out. Altogether about 110,000 clones are present, approximately 79% being singletons, with the ten largest covering 20%. The sequenced sample consisted of peripheral blood. The receptor source for this set is a man aged 65 to 79 with active or convalescent COVID-19. Both conserved end residues are part of each CDR3. Each record gives: J gene, V gene, clone size, CDR3 length, D gene, CDR3 protein, CDR3 DNA. A D gene is named only where the DNA matches it firmly. The size field is filled for only some rows; it gives once, few, many or a size class.

J: TRBJ2-5; V: TRBV5-4; size: NA; length: 13; D: NA; CDR3: CASSLQGAETQYF; DNA: TGTGCCAGCAGCTTGCAGGGCGCGGAGACCCAGTACTTC
J: TRBJ2-7; V: TRBV30; size: NA; length: 13; D: TRBD1; CDR3: CAWDRGRSYEQYF; DNA: TGTGCCTGGGACAGGGGGCGTTCCTACGAGCAGTACTTC
J: TRBJ2-6; V: TRBV6-5; size: NA; length: 15; D: TRBD1; CDR3: CASSTGDPGANVLTF; DNA: TGTGCCAGCAGTACAGGGGACCCTGGGGCCAACGTCCTGACTTTC
J: TRBJ1-1; V: TRBV5-1; size: once; length: 14; D: TRBD1; CDR3: CASSSGQGATEAFF; DNA: TGCGCCAGCAGCTCCGGACAGGGAGCCACTGAAGCTTTCTTT
J: TRBJ1-6; V: TRBV2; size: NA; length: 15; D: TRBD1; CDR3: CASSGLGTVNSPLHF; DNA: TGTGCCAGCAGTGGACTCGGGACAGTGAATTCACCCCTCCACTTT
J: TRBJ1-3; V: TRBV5-1; size: NA; length: 15; D: TRBD1; CDR3: CASSDRTGGKNTIYF; DNA: TGCGCCAGCAGCGATCGGACAGGGGGCAAAAACACCATATATTTT
J: TRBJ2-1; V: TRBV5-1; size: NA; length: 13; D: NA; CDR3: CASSLGRGGEQFF; DNA: TGCGCCAGCAGCTTGGGGAGAGGAGGTGAGCAGTTCTTC
J: TRBJ1-1; V: TRBV27; size: NA; length: 14; D: NA; CDR3: CASSSTGWDTEAFF; DNA: TGTGCCAGCAGTTCAACAGGGTGGGACACTGAAGCTTTCTTT
J: TRBJ2-5; V: TRBV28; size: NA; length: 15; D: TRBD1; CDR3: CASSWADRFEETQYF; DNA: TGTGCCAGCAGCTGGGCGGACAGGTTTGAAGAGACCCAGTACTTC
J: TRBJ1-1; V: TRBV28; size: once; length: 11; D: NA; CDR3: CASSLLTEAFF; DNA: TGTGCCAGCAGTTTGCTAACTGAAGCTTTCTTT
J: TRBJ2-5; V: TRBV30; size: NA; length: 13; D: TRBD2; CDR3: CAWSSGGQETQYF; DNA: TGTGCCTGGAGTTCGGGGGGACAAGAGACCCAGTACTTC
J: TRBJ1-2; V: TRBV7-9; size: once; length: 15; D: NA; CDR3: CASSLQGSGWYGYTF; DNA: TGTGCCAGCAGCTTACAAGGTTCAGGGTGGTATGGCTACACCTTC
J: TRBJ2-5; V: TRBV30; size: few; length: 15; D: NA; CDR3: CAWSVGDNLQETQYF; DNA: TGTGCCTGGAGTGTTGGGGACAACCTACAAGAGACCCAGTACTTC
J: TRBJ1-1; V: TRBV5-1; size: NA; length: 15; D: NA; CDR3: CASSLGGGANTEAFF; DNA: TGCGCCAGCAGCTTAGGGGGGGGCGCGAACACTGAAGCTTTCTTT
J: TRBJ1-4; V: TRBV15; size: NA; length: 13; D: NA; CDR3: CATSRDAGRGVFF; DNA: TGTGCCACCAGCAGAGATGCGGGTCGGGGGGTGTTTTTT
J: TRBJ1-2; V: TRBV4-1; size: NA; length: 12; D: NA; CDR3: CASSPAGGGYTF; DNA: TGCGCCAGCAGCCCAGCGGGGGGTGGCTACACCTTC
J: TRBJ2-7; V: TRBV25-1; size: few; length: 13; D: NA; CDR3: CASSEQQYYEQYF; DNA: TGTGCCAGCAGTGAACAACAGTACTACGAGCAGTACTTC
J: TRBJ1-5; V: TRBV6-1; size: few; length: 16; D: NA; CDR3: CASSGAGAQNNQPQHF; DNA: TGTGCCAGCAGTGGGGCAGGGGCACAGAATAATCAGCCCCAGCATTTT
J: TRBJ2-3; V: TRBV5-5; size: NA; length: 16; D: TRBD1; CDR3: CASSSVDRGRVNTQYF; DNA: TGTGCCAGCAGCTCCGTGGACAGGGGCAGGGTGAATACGCAGTATTTT
J: TRBJ2-7; V: TRBV30; size: NA; length: 11; D: NA; CDR3: CAWSLSYEQYF; DNA: TGTGCCTGGAGTTTGAGCTACGAGCAGTACTTC
J: TRBJ1-1; V: TRBV2; size: NA; length: 13; D: NA; CDR3: CASSVAPNTEAFF; DNA: TGTGCCAGCAGTGTGGCCCCGAACACTGAAGCTTTCTTT
J: TRBJ2-1; V: TRBV7-9; size: NA; length: 13; D: TRBD1; CDR3: CASSLDRGREQFF; DNA: TGTGCCAGCAGCCTAGACAGGGGTCGGGAGCAGTTCTTC
J: TRBJ2-5; V: TRBV28; size: NA; length: 13; D: TRBD1; CDR3: CASSSTGRETQYF; DNA: TGTGCCAGCAGTTCGACAGGGCGGGAGACCCAGTACTTC
J: TRBJ2-7; V: TRBV5-1; size: NA; length: 18; D: TRBD1; CDR3: CASSLGGTGVSRSYEQYF; DNA: TGCGCCAGCAGCTTGGGGGGGACAGGGGTTTCCCGATCCTACGAGCAGTACTTC
J: TRBJ2-2; V: TRBV3-1/TRBV3-2; size: NA; length: 14; D: NA; CDR3: CASSQLYRTGELFF; DNA: TGTGCCAGCAGCCAACTGTACAGAACCGGGGAGCTGTTTTTT
J: TRBJ1-4; V: TRBV5-1; size: NA; length: 17; D: TRBD1; CDR3: CASSLAPTGGLREKLFF; DNA: TGCGCCAGCAGCCTTGCCCCAACAGGGGGCCTTCGGGAAAAACTGTTTTTT
J: TRBJ2-1; V: TRBV6-5; size: NA; length: 15; D: TRBD2; CDR3: CASRTIAGWDNEQFF; DNA: TGTGCCAGCAGGACTATAGCGGGATGGGACAATGAGCAGTTCTTC